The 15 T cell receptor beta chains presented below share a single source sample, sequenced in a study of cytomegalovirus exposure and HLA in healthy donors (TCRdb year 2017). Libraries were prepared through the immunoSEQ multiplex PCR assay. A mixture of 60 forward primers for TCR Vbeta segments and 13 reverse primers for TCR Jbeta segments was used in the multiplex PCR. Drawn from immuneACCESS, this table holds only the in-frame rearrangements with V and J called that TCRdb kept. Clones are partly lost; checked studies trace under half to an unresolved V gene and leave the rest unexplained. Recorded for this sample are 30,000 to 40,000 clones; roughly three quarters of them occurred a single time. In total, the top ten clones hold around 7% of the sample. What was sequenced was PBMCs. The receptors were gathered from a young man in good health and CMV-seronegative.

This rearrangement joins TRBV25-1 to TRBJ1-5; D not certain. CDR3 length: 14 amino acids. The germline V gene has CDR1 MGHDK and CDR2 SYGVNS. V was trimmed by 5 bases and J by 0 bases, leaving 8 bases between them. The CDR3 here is CASSQVNSNQPQHF. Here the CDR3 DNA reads TGTGCCAGCAGTCAGGTCAATAGCAATCAGCCCCAGCATTTT.

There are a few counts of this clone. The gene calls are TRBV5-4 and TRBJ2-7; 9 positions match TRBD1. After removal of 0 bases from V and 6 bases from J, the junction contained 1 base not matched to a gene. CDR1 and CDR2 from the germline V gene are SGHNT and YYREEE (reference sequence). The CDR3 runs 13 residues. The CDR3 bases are TGTGCCAGCAGCTTGGACAGGGGGCGCGAGCAGTACTTC. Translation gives CASSLDRGREQYF.

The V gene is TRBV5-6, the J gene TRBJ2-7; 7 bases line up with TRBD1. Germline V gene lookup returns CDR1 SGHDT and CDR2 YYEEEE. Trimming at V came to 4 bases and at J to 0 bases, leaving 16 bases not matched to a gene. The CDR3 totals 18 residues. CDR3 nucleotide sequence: TGTGCCAGCAGCCGGATTCGGCCTTGGGACAGACACTCCTACGAGCAGTACTTC. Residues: CASSRIRPWDRHSYEQYF. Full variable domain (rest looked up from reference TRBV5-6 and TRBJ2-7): DAGVTQSPTHLIKTRGQQVTLRCSPKSGHDTVSWYQQALGQGPQFIFQYYEEEERQRGNFPDRFSGHQFPNYSSELNVNALLLGDSALYLCASSRIRPWDRHSYEQYFGPGTRLTVT.

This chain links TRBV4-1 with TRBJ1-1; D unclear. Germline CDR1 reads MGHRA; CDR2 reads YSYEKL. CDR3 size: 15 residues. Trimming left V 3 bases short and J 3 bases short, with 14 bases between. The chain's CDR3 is CASSQGRARDTEAFF. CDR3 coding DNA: TGCGCCAGCAGCCAGGGCCGCGCGCGGGACACTGAAGCTTTCTTT.

The CDR3 DNA reads TGTGCCAGCAGTTACTTCCGGGGGGATGGGCACTATGGCTACACCTTC. Amino acids: CASSYFRGDGHYGYTF. The rearrangement uses TRBV6-5 and TRBJ1-2; D possibly corresponds to TRBD1 (5 bases). The V end was cut by 1 base, the J end by 3 bases, with 15 bases between. This CDR3 has 16 amino acids. Per germline, CDR1 MNHEY and CDR2 SVGAGI.

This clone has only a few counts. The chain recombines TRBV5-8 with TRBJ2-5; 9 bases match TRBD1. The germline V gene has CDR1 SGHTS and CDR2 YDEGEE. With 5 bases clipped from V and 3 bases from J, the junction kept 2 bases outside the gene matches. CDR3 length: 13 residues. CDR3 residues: CASRGTGKETQYF. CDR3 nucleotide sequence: TGTGCCAGCAGGGGGACAGGGAAAGAGACCCAGTACTTC.

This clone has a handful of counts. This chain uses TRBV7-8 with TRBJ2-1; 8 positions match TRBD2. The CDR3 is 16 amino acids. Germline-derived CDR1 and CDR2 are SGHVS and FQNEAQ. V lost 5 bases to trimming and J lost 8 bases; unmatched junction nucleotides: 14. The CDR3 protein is CASSPSGAGGVHEQFF. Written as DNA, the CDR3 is TGTGCCAGCAGCCCCTCAGGCGCGGGAGGCGTCCATGAGCAGTTCTTC.

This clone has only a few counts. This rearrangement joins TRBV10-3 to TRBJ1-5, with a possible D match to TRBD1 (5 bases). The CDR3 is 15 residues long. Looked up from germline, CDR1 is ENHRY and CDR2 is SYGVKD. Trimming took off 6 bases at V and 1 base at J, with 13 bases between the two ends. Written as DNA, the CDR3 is TGTGCCATCAGGGACGTGGCAGGGAGCAATCAGCCCCAGCATTTT. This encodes CAIRDVAGSNQPQHF.

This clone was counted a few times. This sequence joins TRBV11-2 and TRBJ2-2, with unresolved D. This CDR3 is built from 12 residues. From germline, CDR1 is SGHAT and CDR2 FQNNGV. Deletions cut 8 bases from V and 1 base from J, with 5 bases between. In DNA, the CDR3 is TGTGCCAGCCAGGTGAACACCGGGGAGCTGTTTTTT. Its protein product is CASQVNTGELFF.

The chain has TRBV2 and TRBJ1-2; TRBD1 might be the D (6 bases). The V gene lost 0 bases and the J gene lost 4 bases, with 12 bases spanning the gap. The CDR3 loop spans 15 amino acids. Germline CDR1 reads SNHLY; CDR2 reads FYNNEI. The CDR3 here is CASSEAPRTAYGYTF. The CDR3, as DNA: TGTGCCAGCAGTGAAGCGCCTAGGACAGCCTATGGCTACACCTTC.

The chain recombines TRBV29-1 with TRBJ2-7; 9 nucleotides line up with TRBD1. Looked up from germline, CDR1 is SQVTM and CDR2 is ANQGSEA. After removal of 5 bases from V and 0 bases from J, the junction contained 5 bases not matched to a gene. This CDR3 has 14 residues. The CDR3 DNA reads TGCAGCGTTTCAATGACAGGGGGCTCCTACGAGCAGTACTTC. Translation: CSVSMTGGSYEQYF.

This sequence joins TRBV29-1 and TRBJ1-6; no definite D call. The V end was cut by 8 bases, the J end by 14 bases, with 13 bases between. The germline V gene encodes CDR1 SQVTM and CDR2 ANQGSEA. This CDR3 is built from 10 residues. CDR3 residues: CSPLRESLHF. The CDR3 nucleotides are TGCAGCCCCCTAAGGGAGTCCCTCCACTTT.

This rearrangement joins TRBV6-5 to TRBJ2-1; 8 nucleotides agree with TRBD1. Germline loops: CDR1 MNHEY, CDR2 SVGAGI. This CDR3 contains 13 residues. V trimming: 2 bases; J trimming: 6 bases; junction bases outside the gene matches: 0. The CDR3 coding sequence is TGTGCCAGCAGTTACACAGGGGGCAATGAGCAGTTCTTC. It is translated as CASSYTGGNEQFF.

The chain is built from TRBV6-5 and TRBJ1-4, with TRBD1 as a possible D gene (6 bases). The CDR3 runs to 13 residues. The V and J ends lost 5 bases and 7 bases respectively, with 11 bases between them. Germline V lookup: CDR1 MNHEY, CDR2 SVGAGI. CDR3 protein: CASSTGYSEKLFF. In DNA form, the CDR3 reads TGTGCCAGCAGTACAGGGTACAGTGAAAAACTGTTTTTT.

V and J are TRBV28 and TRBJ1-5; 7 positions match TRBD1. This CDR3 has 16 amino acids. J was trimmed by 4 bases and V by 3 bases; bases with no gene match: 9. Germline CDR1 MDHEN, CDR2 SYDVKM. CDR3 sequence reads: CASSFITPTGNQPQHF. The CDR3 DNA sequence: TGTGCCAGCAGTTTTATAACGCCGACAGGGAATCAGCCCCAGCATTTT. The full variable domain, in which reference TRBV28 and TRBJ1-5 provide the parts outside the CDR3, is DVKVTQSSRYLVKRTGEKVFLECVQDMDHENMFWYRQDPGLGLRLIYFSYDVKMKEKGDIPEGYSVSREKKERFSLILESASTNQTSMYLCASSFITPTGNQPQHFGDGTRLSIL.